The present T cell receptor (beta chain) was sequenced within a study of T cells expressing NK-cell markers. Looking at the study overall: Eight donors were sequenced, of whom seven were HCMV-seropositive, while the remaining one was HCMV-seronegative.

Germline V CDR1 and CDR2: SQVTM, ANQGSEA. The CDR3 sequence is 14 residues long. TCRdb reprocessed the 5' RACE reads, keeping one entry per CDR3 protein, no DNA. The sample holds roughly 380,000 distinct CDR3 sequences. The V and J genes are TRBV29-1 and TRBJ1-5. This sequence was found in a man aged 18-69 years in good health. Sequencing used blood T cells: a sorted CD56 or NKG2C T cell subset, CD4+ or CD8+ T cells, or bulk PBMC T cells (not recorded which). CDR3 region: CSVVVGGDNQPQHF.